A single sample gave rise to the 30 T cell receptor beta chains below, sequenced in a study of blood T cell repertoires in COVID-19. The method was immunoSEQ multiplex PCR; TCRdb's version includes in-frame clones alone and lacks a portion of them. The sample lists under 300,000 clones, 86% occurring once. Source material: peripheral blood. These receptors all stem from a woman between 25 and 40 years old with COVID-19, enrolled during active disease.

This sequence joins TRBV7-6 and TRBJ2-3; D is possibly TRBD2 (7 bases). The CDR3 is 16 residues long. The V gene lost 2 bases and the J gene lost 1 base, with 13 bases spanning the gap. Germline values: CDR1 SGHVS, CDR2 FNYEAQ. CDR3 coding DNA: TGTGCCAGCAGCTTACGGGGGGCGCGGGGCACAGATACGCAGTATTTT. Translating it yields CASSLRGARGTDTQYF.

This clone showed up just once. The chain combines TRBV16 with TRBJ1-5; no firm D call. Germline CDR1 and CDR2: KGHSY and FQNENV. V gave up 4 bases and J gave up 6 bases, with 10 bases separating them. CDR3 length: 13 residues. CDR3 in DNA: TGTGCCAGCAGCCCCCGGGGAGGTCAGCCCCAGCATTTT. It translates to CASSPRGGQPQHF. Looking up the rest from reference TRBV16 and TRBJ1-5 gives the full variable domain: GEEVAQTPKHLVRGEGQKAKLYCAPIKGHSYVFWYQQVLKNEFKFLISFQNENVFDETGMPKERFSAKCLPNSPCSLEIQATKLEDSAVYFCASSPRGGQPQHFGDGTRLSIL.

CDR3 sequence reads: CASSERNGGYEQYF. CDR3 DNA: TGTGCCAGCAGCGAGAGAAACGGGGGCTACGAGCAGTACTTC. J is TRBJ2-7 and V is TRBV5-4, with D tentatively TRBD2 (6 bases). The V gene's germline CDR1 is SGHNT and CDR2 YYREEE (reference sequence). The V end was cut by 4 bases, the J end by 3 bases, with 14 bases between. The CDR3 totals 14 residues.

V gene TRBV4-1 combines with J gene TRBJ2-1, with 12 bases aligning to TRBD2. The CDR3 sequence is 17 residues long. The germline gives CDR1 MGHRA, CDR2 YSYEKL. J was trimmed by 3 bases and V by 1 base; bases with no gene match: 4. The CDR3 loop is CASSQGPTSGGYNEQFF. Written as DNA, the CDR3 is TGCGCCAGCAGCCAAGGGCCGACTAGCGGGGGCTACAATGAGCAGTTCTTC.

V and J are TRBV10-1 and TRBJ2-7; TRBD1 agrees at 8 bases. The germline gives CDR1 WNHNN, CDR2 SYGVQD (reference sequence). The CDR3 is 14 amino acids. V lost 3 bases, J lost 3 bases, and 4 bases stayed unmatched. The CDR3: CASSEGQGLYEQYF. As DNA, the CDR3 is TGCGCCAGCAGTGAAGGACAGGGACTCTACGAGCAGTACTTC.

The V call is TRBV5-4, the J call TRBJ2-1; 10 bases fit TRBD1. J lost 6 bases, V lost 3 bases, and 3 bases had no gene match. The CDR3 totals 14 residues. Germline V gene sequence: CDR1 SGHNT, CDR2 YYREEE (reference sequence). The CDR3 spells CASSSGDRGNEQFF. CDR3 nucleotides: TGTGCCAGCAGCTCGGGGGACAGGGGCAATGAGCAGTTCTTC.

The chain links TRBV6-5 to TRBJ2-3; possible D gene TRBD1, 5 bases. Trimming cost V 4 bases and J 2 bases, with 10 bases left between them. This CDR3 spans 14 amino acids. In germline, CDR1 is MNHEY, CDR2 SVGAGI. CDR3 sequence reads: CASSLDSYTDTQYF. CDR3 nucleotide sequence: TGTGCCAGCAGTTTAGACAGCTACACAGATACGCAGTATTTT.

The gene calls are TRBV25-1 and TRBJ2-1; 11 bases map to TRBD1. Germline CDR1 MGHDK, CDR2 SYGVNS. V lost 1 base and J lost 7; bases outside the gene matches: 3. The CDR3 length is 15 residues. CDR3 bases: TGTGCCAGCAGTGAATGGGGACAGGGGGTGAATGAGCAGTTCTTC. Translated, it gives CASSEWGQGVNEQFF.

The rearrangement links TRBV20-1 to TRBJ1-3; TRBD1 agrees at 12 bases. Trimming removed 3 bases from V and 7 bases from J; junction bases left unmatched: 4. This CDR3 has 14 residues. The germline V gene has CDR1 DFQATT and CDR2 SNEGSKA (reference sequence). The CDR3 protein is CSASRGQGANTIYF. In DNA form, the CDR3 reads TGCAGTGCTAGTAGGGGACAGGGGGCGAACACCATATATTTT.

The chain is built from TRBV19 and TRBJ2-7; a weak D match, TRBD1 (6 bases). V dropped 4 bases and J dropped 4 bases, with 14 bases sitting between them. The CDR3 contains 14 residues. CDR1 and CDR2 from the germline V gene are LNHDA and SQIVND (reference sequence). CDR3 in DNA: TGTGCCAGTAGTACCCCAGGGGAGTCATACGAGCAGTACTTC. Its protein product is CASSTPGESYEQYF.

The chain links TRBV3-1 (or the pseudogene TRBV3-2) to TRBJ1-2; D ambiguous. There are 14 residues in the CDR3. Trimming cost V 5 bases and J 3 bases, with 13 bases left between them. Germline CDR1 and CDR2: LGHDT and YNNKEL (reference sequence). CDR3 bases: TGTGCCAGCAGCGGTCTGCGGCGTGACTATGGCTACACCTTC. Translating it yields CASSGLRRDYGYTF.

The genes are TRBV6-5 and TRBJ1-2; 7 bases line up with TRBD1. Germline trimming cut 6 bases from V and 8 bases from J; bases unmatched to any gene: 9. The germline V gene encodes CDR1 MNHEY and CDR2 SVGAGI. This CDR3 has 13 residues. The CDR3 DNA follows: TGTGCCAGCAGCAAGACAGGGACGGGGGGCTACACCTTC. Residues: CASSKTGTGGYTF.

The chain joins TRBV3-1 (or the pseudogene TRBV3-2) to TRBJ2-7, with 7 positions matching TRBD2. Germline V gene lookup returns CDR1 LGHDT and CDR2 YNNKEL (reference sequence). This CDR3 contains 14 residues. Trimming at V came to 8 bases and at J to 5 bases, leaving 12 bases not matched to a gene. Written as DNA, the CDR3 is TGTGCCAGCGGACCCGGGACTATTCCGAACGAGCAGTACTTC. Translation: CASGPGTIPNEQYF.

The V gene is TRBV30, the J gene TRBJ1-4; the D is unclear. Trimming took off 0 bases at V and 6 bases at J, with 5 bases between the two ends. The CDR3 sequence is 12 residues long. CDR1 GTSNPN and CDR2 SVGIG come from the germline V gene (reference sequence). The CDR3 coding sequence is TGTGCCTGGAGTGTACAAGATGAAAAACTGTTTTTT. As protein: CAWSVQDEKLFF. The complete variable domain, with remaining parts taken from reference TRBV30 and TRBJ1-4, reads SQTIHQWPATLVQPVGSPLSLECTVEGTSNPNLYWYRQAAGRGLQLLFYSVGIGQISSEVPQNLSASRPQDRQFILSSKKLLLSDSGFYLCAWSVQDEKLFFGSGTQLSVL.

The rearrangement joins TRBV5-1 to TRBJ1-1, with D unclear. With 0 bases removed from V and 4 bases from J, the gap between germline ends came to 13 bases. Per germline, CDR1 SGHRS and CDR2 YFSETQ. This CDR3 spans 15 amino acids. CDR3 region: CASSLAGFVGTEAFF. CDR3 coding DNA: TGCGCCAGCAGCTTGGCGGGGTTCGTAGGCACTGAAGCTTTCTTT.

This clone was detected a few times. The V and J genes are TRBV6-1 and TRBJ2-1; 7 bases line up with TRBD1. V gave up 1 base and J gave up 6 bases; unmatched junction bases: 6. The CDR3 spans 15 residues. The V gene's germline CDR1 is MNHNS and CDR2 SASEGT. The CDR3 loop reads CASSEGQGDINEQFF. The DNA of the CDR3 is TGTGCCAGCAGTGAAGGACAGGGTGATATCAATGAGCAGTTCTTC.

This chain links TRBV4-1 with TRBJ2-7; 14 bases are shared with TRBD2. The CDR3 is made up of 16 amino acids. V dropped 2 bases and J dropped 6; count of bases not matched to a gene: 6. Germline V CDR1 and CDR2: MGHRA, YSYEKL. This CDR3 reads CASSQFGGLAGGEQYF. The CDR3, as DNA: TGCGCCAGCAGCCAATTCGGAGGACTAGCGGGGGGCGAGCAGTACTTC.

This clone was seen only once. This chain uses TRBV6-6 with TRBJ2-7, with 9 bases that match TRBD2. From germline, CDR1 is MNHNY and CDR2 SVGAGI (reference sequence). The CDR3 loop spans 14 amino acids. V shed 2 bases and J 4 bases; nucleotides not matched to a gene: 3. The CDR3 reads CASSYRLAEYEQYF. CDR3 sequence (DNA): TGTGCCAGCAGTTACCGACTAGCGGAATACGAGCAGTACTTC.

V and J are TRBV24-1 and TRBJ2-1, with 11 bases lining up with TRBD2. The V segment lost 2 bases and the J segment 8 bases; nucleotides outside the gene matches: 13. The CDR3 loop spans 18 amino acids. Germline CDR1 is KGHDR and CDR2 is SFDVKD. The CDR3 protein is CATSDSHTSGGPPHEQFF. CDR3 in DNA: TGTGCCACCAGTGATTCTCATACTAGCGGGGGCCCCCCCCATGAGCAGTTCTTC.

The gene calls are TRBV6-5 and TRBJ1-5, with 8 positions matching TRBD1. With V trimmed by 5 bases and J by 9 bases, 12 bases remained unmatched. The germline V gene has CDR1 MNHEY and CDR2 SVGAGI. CDR3 length equals 15 residues. CDR3 nucleotide sequence: TGTGCCAGCAGTAGTAGGCAACAGGGGGTAGGGCCCCAGCATTTT. It specifies CASSSRQQGVGPQHF.

The CDR3 sequence is CASSSNRGRRDEQFF. The CDR3 region has the DNA TGTGCCAGCAGTTCTAACAGGGGGCGAAGGGATGAGCAGTTCTTC. V is TRBV7-6 and J is TRBJ2-1; 9 bases match TRBD1. The CDR3 is 15 amino acids. The V segment lost 6 bases and the J segment 8 bases; nucleotides outside the gene matches: 11. The germline V gene encodes CDR1 SGHVS and CDR2 FNYEAQ.

The table lists this clone with a few counts. The rearrangement joins TRBV19 to TRBJ2-2; TRBD1 is a possible D gene (5 bases). This CDR3 is 17 amino acids long. Deletions cut 2 bases from V and 2 bases from J, with 15 bases between. Germline V gives CDR1 LNHDA, CDR2 SQIVND (reference sequence). CDR3 in amino acids: CASSILVLRDNTGELFF. Here the CDR3 DNA reads TGTGCCAGTAGTATACTAGTACTCAGGGATAACACCGGGGAGCTGTTTTTT. Full variable domain (outside the CDR3, taken from reference TRBV19 and TRBJ2-2): DGGITQSPKYLFRKEGQNVTLSCEQNLNHDAMYWYRQDPGQGLRLIYYSQIVNDFQKGDIAEGYSVSREKKESFPLTVTSAQKNPTAFYLCASSILVLRDNTGELFFGEGSRLTVL.

The gene calls are TRBV21-1 and TRBJ2-7; the table's D call, TRBD1, has no DNA check behind it. TRBV21-1 is assigned pseudogene status. The CDR3 runs 14 residues. CDR3 sequence: CASSKSATQATQYF. The CDR3, as DNA: TGTGCCAGCAGCAAATCCGCCACCCAGGCGACGCAGTACTTC.

The sample holds one count of this clone. This chain connects TRBV13 to TRBJ1-5; tentative D call: TRBD1 (6 bases). Germline V CDR1 and CDR2: PRHDT, FYEKMQ (reference sequence). The CDR3 has 18 residues. Trimming shortened V by 1 base and J by 4 bases, and 20 bases separated the two germline ends. This chain's CDR3 is CASSLDNPGHRTNQPQHF. CDR3 in DNA: TGTGCCAGCAGCTTAGACAATCCGGGACATAGGACGAATCAGCCCCAGCATTTT.

V gene TRBV11-2 combines with J gene TRBJ2-7; TRBD2 matches at 14 bases. The germline V gene encodes CDR1 SGHAT and CDR2 FQNNGV. The CDR3 runs 15 residues. The J segment lost 6 bases and the V segment lost 5 bases, leaving 6 bases of the junction unmatched. CDR3 bases: TGTGCCAGCAGCCCGACTAGCGGGGGGGCCTTCGAGCAGTACTTC. It is translated as CASSPTSGGAFEQYF.

In DNA, the CDR3 is TGTGCCAGCAGCTACATGCTAGCGGTGCAAGAGACCCAGTACTTC. It encodes CASSYMLAVQETQYF. V is TRBV5-8 and J is TRBJ2-5; TRBD2 aligns across 7 bases. Trimming took 3 bases from V and 2 from J; bases not matched to a gene: 7. CDR3 length equals 15 residues. In germline, CDR1 is SGHTS, CDR2 YDEGEE.

The chain couples TRBV24-1 to TRBJ1-4, with 8 bases lining up with TRBD1. J was trimmed by 4 bases and V by 12 bases; bases with no gene match: 6. This CDR3 is built from 13 residues. Germline loops: CDR1 KGHDR, CDR2 SFDVKD. This CDR3 is CAPGGTGNEKLFF. CDR3 bases: TGTGCCCCGGGCGGGACAGGTAATGAAAAACTGTTTTTT.

J is TRBJ2-7 and V is TRBV5-1, with TRBD1 identical over 7 bases. J lost 2 bases, V lost 2 bases, and 4 bases had no gene match. The CDR3 has 14 amino acids. Germline CDR1 and CDR2: SGHRS and YFSETQ. The CDR3 protein is CASSLGQVAYEQYF. The CDR3, as DNA: TGCGCCAGCAGCTTAGGACAGGTGGCCTACGAGCAGTACTTC.

The chain carries TRBV19 and TRBJ2-1; 7 bases match TRBD2. CDR1 is LNHDA, CDR2 SQIVND, per germline (reference sequence). J was trimmed by 4 bases and V by 3 bases; bases with no gene match: 6. The CDR3 covers 15 residues. The DNA for the CDR3 is TGTGCCAGTAGTATCGTCACCGGGGGGTACAATGAGCAGTTCTTC. Protein: CASSIVTGGYNEQFF.

The chain has TRBV5-4 and TRBJ1-2; TRBD1 is a possible D gene (6 bases). Trimming left V 5 bases short and J 0 bases short, with 11 bases between. This CDR3 is 14 amino acids long. The germline CDR1 and CDR2 sequences are SGHNT and YYREEE (reference sequence). In DNA, the CDR3 is TGTGCCAGCAGTTCGACAGGTGCTAACTATGGCTACACCTTC. Protein product: CASSSTGANYGYTF.